The 8 T cell receptor beta chains listed next were all sequenced from one sample in a study of shared clonotypes between healthy human individuals. This table comes from immunoSEQ multiplex PCR, and its TCRdb copy is limited to in-frame clones, with some not included. The sample comprises some 2.4 million clones, approximately 93% of which are singletons, and 0.36% rests with the top ten. The sequencing sample was made of naive CD4+ T cells from PBMCs. Subset here: CD45RA+ positively selected. Every receptor here comes from a man aged 18 to 30 in good health. Some clones in this sample may be carry-over from other donors' samples.

CDR3 residues: CASTPAYQETQYF. CDR3 in DNA: TGTGCCAGCACCCCCGCCTACCAAGAGACCCAGTACTTC. V gene TRBV2 combines with J gene TRBJ2-5; D unclear. V lost 7 bases to trimming and J lost 0 bases, with 9 bases between them. CDR1 and CDR2 (germline): SNHLY, FYNNEI. The CDR3 spans 13 residues.

The genes are TRBV9 and TRBJ2-2, with 7 bases lining up with TRBD1. The CDR3 runs 18 residues. Germline CDR1 is SGDLS and CDR2 is YYNGEE. V lost 2 bases to trimming and J lost 3 bases; unmatched junction nucleotides: 13. The CDR3 region has the DNA TGTGCCAGCAGCGTCGACCTTAAGACAGGGTATCACACCGGGGAGCTGTTTTTT. Translating gives CASSVDLKTGYHTGELFF.

Concerning this clone itself: Within the sample, other DNA sequences also encode this same CDR3. V is TRBV20-1 and J is TRBJ2-1; D gene unclear. Germline CDR1 is DFQATT and CDR2 is SNEGSKA (reference sequence). This CDR3 comprises 11 residues. Trimming shortened V by 3 bases and J by 2 bases, and 2 bases separated the two germline ends. The CDR3 region is CSASPYNEQFF. CDR3 DNA: TGCAGTGCTAGCCCCTACAATGAGCAGTTCTTC.

The chain has TRBV6-6 and TRBJ2-7; no firm D call. The length of the CDR3 is 15 residues. Trimming removed 2 bases at V and 2 bases at J, with 13 bases between. Germline V gene sequence: CDR1 MNHNY, CDR2 SVGAGI (reference sequence). The CDR3 nucleotides read TGTGCCAGCAGTTACGCCTCGGTACTGGCCTACGAGCAGTACTTC. Amino acid sequence: CASSYASVLAYEQYF.

The chain carries TRBV19 and TRBJ2-1, with D hard to call. The CDR3 totals 15 residues. V was pared by 6 bases and J by 1 base, with 13 bases between. Per the germline V gene, CDR1 is LNHDA and CDR2 is SQIVND (reference sequence). The CDR3 nucleotides read TGTGCCAGTAGGTCCCTTTCTGGTTCCTACAATGAGCAGTTCTTC. It translates to CASRSLSGSYNEQFF.

The gene calls are TRBV6-4 and TRBJ1-2; D gene uncertain. V was trimmed by 8 bases and J by 0 bases, leaving 10 bases between them. Germline values: CDR1 MRHNA, CDR2 SNTAGT. CDR3 size: 13 residues. Here the CDR3 reads CASSLGPNYGYTF. CDR3 bases: TGTGCCAGCTCCCTAGGTCCTAACTATGGCTACACCTTC.

DNA for the CDR3: TGTGCCAGCAGTTACTCAGCGGGAGGGGCCTACGAGCAGTACTTC. This translates into CASSYSAGGAYEQYF. The V gene is TRBV6-6, the J gene TRBJ2-7, with 10 bases lining up with TRBD2. This CDR3 contains 15 residues. Germline V gene data show CDR1 as MNHNY and CDR2 as SVGAGI (reference sequence). V shed 0 bases, J shed 2 bases, and the junction held 1 base outside the gene matches.

The chain carries TRBV2 and TRBJ1-5; D not certain. The CDR3 extends over 13 amino acids. V was cut by 7 bases and J by 6 bases, with 13 bases left in between. CDR1 is SNHLY and CDR2 is FYNNEI in the germline V gene. In DNA, the CDR3 is TGTGCCAGCATGGCCGGGAGTGGTCAGCCCCAGCATTTT. This gives the protein CASMAGSGQPQHF.